These 28 T cell receptor beta chains were sequenced from one sample in a study of blood T cell repertoires in COVID-19. TCRdb's copy holds only in-frame clones and misses some; the assay was immunoSEQ multiplex PCR. The table lists a few hundred thousand clones, 85% of them singletons, with 3% to 4.5% in the top ten. Sequenced sample: peripheral blood. The source of these receptors is a young woman with acute or convalescent COVID-19.

The V call is TRBV7-2, the J call TRBJ1-6, with TRBD1 matching 7 bases. This CDR3 region has 15 residues. J lost 6 bases, V lost 0 bases, and 2 bases had no gene match. Germline lookup yields CDR1 SGHTA and CDR2 FQGNSA. For the CDR3, the DNA is TGTGCCAGCAGCTTAGCGGGACAGAGTAATTCACCCCTCCACTTT. Translating gives CASSLAGQSNSPLHF.

The J gene is TRBJ1-2, the V gene TRBV6-5; weak D call: TRBD1 (5 bases). The V gene's germline CDR1 is MNHEY and CDR2 SVGAGI. This CDR3 comprises 14 residues. V was trimmed by 7 bases and J by 2 bases, leaving 14 bases between them. This CDR3 is CASITRVGNYGYTF. Here the CDR3 DNA reads TGTGCCAGCATAACCAGGGTGGGAAACTATGGCTACACCTTC.

The genes are TRBV9 and TRBJ2-3, with 7 bases identical to TRBD2. Germline V gene data show CDR1 as SGDLS and CDR2 as YYNGEE. This CDR3 has 14 residues. V lost 2 bases and J lost 4; bases outside the gene matches: 4. The CDR3: CASSVSGVADTQYF. CDR3 nucleotides: TGTGCCAGCAGCGTGAGCGGGGTAGCAGATACGCAGTATTTT.

V and J are TRBV19 and TRBJ1-1; D not certain. This CDR3 region has 14 residues. In germline, CDR1 is LNHDA, CDR2 SQIVND (reference sequence). Trimming took 3 bases from V and 0 from J, leaving 8 bases between them. The CDR3 DNA reads as TGTGCCAGTAGTATTGACACCTTGAACACTGAAGCTTTCTTT. This encodes CASSIDTLNTEAFF.

V and J are TRBV27 and TRBJ2-7, with D maybe TRBD2 (6 bases). CDR1 and CDR2 from the germline V gene are MNHEY and SMNVEV (reference sequence). The CDR3 consists of 15 residues. Trimming took off 5 bases at V and 3 bases at J, with 17 bases between the two ends. The CDR3 region is CASSPRPGSYYEQYF. CDR3 nucleotide sequence: TGTGCCAGCAGTCCCAGACCCGGGAGCTACTACGAGCAGTACTTC.

The chain recombines TRBV28 with TRBJ1-4; 8 nucleotides line up with TRBD1. The length of the CDR3 is 13 residues. Germline-derived CDR1 and CDR2 are MDHEN and SYDVKM. J gave up 8 bases and V 7 bases, and 6 bases lay outside the gene matches. The CDR3 reads CASMTGVGEKLFF. CDR3 sequence (DNA): TGTGCCAGCATGACAGGGGTAGGAGAAAAACTGTTTTTT.

This clone was picked up a small number of times. The genes are TRBV20-1 and TRBJ2-7; D gene uncertain. Looked up from germline, CDR1 is DFQATT and CDR2 is SNEGSKA (reference sequence). The CDR3 is made up of 11 amino acids. With 1 base removed from V and 8 bases from J, the gap between germline ends came to 9 bases. This chain's CDR3 is CSARGTEQQYF. In DNA form, the CDR3 reads TGCAGTGCTAGAGGCACTGAACAGCAGTACTTC.

The CDR3 loop is CASSFWTSTDTQYF. CDR3 bases: TGTGCCAGCAGCTTCTGGACTAGTACAGATACGCAGTATTTT. The chain combines TRBV5-6 with TRBJ2-3, with 7 bases matching TRBD2. The germline V gene encodes CDR1 SGHDT and CDR2 YYEEEE. This CDR3 spans 14 amino acids. Trimming took 2 bases from V and 3 from J; bases not matched to a gene: 3.

V is TRBV6-6 and J is TRBJ1-5; D unclear. The germline V gene encodes CDR1 MNHNY and CDR2 SVGAGI (reference sequence). The CDR3 totals 15 residues. Trimming cost V 6 bases and J 4 bases, with 16 bases left between them. CDR3 bases: TGTGCCAGCAGCCTACACAGCCCTCCTAATCAGCCCCAGCATTTT. Translation gives CASSLHSPPNQPQHF.

This clone was seen repeatedly, ten times or more. The chain joins TRBV5-1 to TRBJ2-7; D possibly corresponds to TRBD1 (6 bases). Trimming removed 9 bases at V and 3 bases at J, with 16 bases between. This CDR3 comprises 13 residues. CDR1 and CDR2 from the germline V gene are SGHRS and YFSETQ. The CDR3 coding sequence is TGCGCCACCCGGACAGATCCCTTCTACGAGCAGTACTTC. This translates into CATRTDPFYEQYF.

This chain uses TRBV18 with TRBJ1-6; D not certain. Trimming stripped 6 bases from V and 10 bases from J, with 25 bases between. CDR3 length: 17 amino acids. Germline V lookup: CDR1 KGHSH, CDR2 LQKENI. The CDR3 sequence: CASSSMAAFSSISPLHF. The CDR3 DNA reads TGTGCCAGCTCCTCCATGGCGGCATTTTCTTCCATATCACCCCTCCACTTT.

V is TRBV28 and J is TRBJ2-1, with 9 bases aligning to TRBD1. With 3 bases clipped from V and 8 bases from J, the junction kept 11 bases outside the gene matches. The CDR3 totals 16 residues. Germline V gene lookup returns CDR1 MDHEN and CDR2 SYDVKM. DNA of the CDR3: TGTGCCAGCAGTTTGTGGGGAGACAGGGGGGGCGATGAGCAGTTCTTC. Translated, it gives CASSLWGDRGGDEQFF.

V usage is TRBV24-1 and J usage is TRBJ1-4, with 9 bases identical to TRBD1. V shed 4 bases and J 4 bases; nucleotides not matched to a gene: 12. This CDR3 spans 18 amino acids. CDR1 and CDR2 from the germline V gene are KGHDR and SFDVKD. CDR3 bases: TGTGCCACCAGTGACAGTCCCGGGACAGGGAACAATAATGAAAAACTGTTTTTT. Its protein is CATSDSPGTGNNNEKLFF.

This sequence joins TRBV19 and TRBJ1-1; D is uncertain. Per germline, CDR1 LNHDA and CDR2 SQIVND (reference sequence). V was cut by 7 bases and J by 2 bases, with 11 bases left in between. The CDR3 has 13 amino acids. CDR3 sequence reads: CASTIRSNTEAFF. CDR3 sequence (DNA): TGTGCCAGTACCATTAGGAGCAACACTGAAGCTTTCTTT.

The count of this clone is one. The gene calls are TRBV3-1 (or the pseudogene TRBV3-2) and TRBJ1-1, with TRBD1 matching 8 bases. Trimming at V came to 5 bases and at J to 3 bases, leaving 8 bases not matched to a gene. CDR3 length equals 15 residues. Per the germline V gene, CDR1 is LGHDT and CDR2 is YNNKEL (reference sequence). The CDR3 nucleotides are TGTGCCAGCAGCTCGTACAGGGGGACAGACACTGAAGCTTTCTTT. The encoded protein is CASSSYRGTDTEAFF.

The chain combines TRBV27 with TRBJ1-6; TRBD1 matches 7 bases. Germline-derived CDR1 and CDR2 are MNHEY and SMNVEV (reference sequence). J gave up 6 bases and V 6 bases, and 11 bases lay outside the gene matches. This CDR3 spans 16 amino acids. This CDR3 reads CASRPNWGQINSPLHF. The CDR3 DNA reads TGTGCCAGCAGACCCAATTGGGGACAGATTAATTCACCCCTCCACTTT.

The J gene is TRBJ2-5, the V gene TRBV28; no firm D call. CDR1 and CDR2 (germline): MDHEN, SYDVKM. There are 14 residues in the CDR3. The germline V and J ends were trimmed by 3 bases and 2 bases, with 10 bases remaining between them. The chain's CDR3 is CASSFPSAQETQYF. Written as DNA, the CDR3 is TGTGCCAGCAGTTTCCCCTCTGCGCAAGAGACCCAGTACTTC.

J is TRBJ1-2 and V is TRBV29-1, with 9 nucleotides matching TRBD1. Losses at the gene ends were 3 bases for V and 2 bases for J; bases not matched to a gene: 4. The germline CDR1 and CDR2 sequences are SQVTM and ANQGSEA. This CDR3 has 14 residues. The CDR3 sequence: CSVEMGQGNYGYTF. DNA for the CDR3: TGCAGCGTTGAGATGGGACAGGGAAACTATGGCTACACCTTC.

J is TRBJ2-1 and V is TRBV19; 8 nucleotides match TRBD1. Germline CDR1 and CDR2: LNHDA and SQIVND (reference sequence). This CDR3 has 17 residues. V shed 4 bases and J 7 bases; nucleotides not matched to a gene: 15. The CDR3 nucleotides are TGTGCCAGTAGTACACGGACAGGGTCCCTCTTTGGTAATGAGCAGTTCTTC. It encodes CASSTRTGSLFGNEQFF.

The genes are TRBV24-1 and TRBJ1-5, with D unclear. The CDR3 contains 13 residues. Germline assignment: CDR1 KGHDR and CDR2 SFDVKD. Trimming took 4 bases from V and 8 from J, leaving 11 bases between them. CDR3 in amino acids: CATSDRFPKPQHF. In nucleotides, the CDR3 is TGTGCCACCAGTGACAGGTTCCCGAAGCCCCAGCATTTT.

V and J are TRBV30 and TRBJ2-7; TRBD1 matches 9 bases. Looked up from germline, CDR1 is GTSNPN and CDR2 is SVGIG (reference sequence). CDR3 length equals 14 residues. V was clipped by 4 bases and J by 6 bases; unmatched bases: 10. The CDR3 bases are TGTGCCTGGAATCCCGGGACAGGGAGGGCCGAGCAGTACTTC. It translates to CAWNPGTGRAEQYF.

The chain employs TRBV6-1 and TRBJ2-7, with 7 nucleotides matching TRBD1. Germline CDR1 MNHNS, CDR2 SASEGT. The CDR3 totals 15 residues. Germline trimming cut 0 bases from V and 4 bases from J; bases unmatched to any gene: 6. The CDR3 sequence: CASSEAVAGGYEQYF. As DNA, the CDR3 is TGTGCCAGCAGTGAAGCGGTTGCAGGGGGATACGAGCAGTACTTC.

This sequence joins TRBV12-3 or TRBV12-4 and TRBJ2-5; D unresolved. V dropped 4 bases and J dropped 4 bases, with 10 bases sitting between them. The CDR3 spans 13 residues. CDR3 protein: CASSWALGETQYF. CDR3 nucleotide sequence: TGTGCCAGCAGTTGGGCCCTCGGAGAGACCCAGTACTTC.

The chain has TRBV5-1 and TRBJ1-1, with D possibly being TRBD1 (5 bases). CDR3 length: 13 residues. The germline V gene encodes CDR1 SGHRS and CDR2 YFSETQ. Between the trimmed V and J ends, which lost 4 bases and 1 base, there was a span of 8 bases. The CDR3 coding sequence is TGCGCCAGCAGCCAAACAGGGAACACTGAAGCTTTCTTT. Amino acid sequence: CASSQTGNTEAFF. Filled out from reference TRBV5-1 and TRBJ1-1, the complete variable domain reads KAGVTQTPRYLIKTRGQQVTLSCSPISGHRSVSWYQQTPGQGLQFLFEYFSETQRNKGNFPGRFSGRQFSNSRSEMNVSTLELGDSALYLCASSQTGNTEAFFGQGTRLTVV.

The chain combines TRBV5-1 with TRBJ1-4; D is ambiguous. Trimming took 4 bases from V and 4 from J, leaving 14 bases between them. Germline V gene lookup returns CDR1 SGHRS and CDR2 YFSETQ. The CDR3 sequence is 15 residues long. CDR3: CASSQTEEGNEKLFF. CDR3 DNA: TGCGCCAGCAGCCAAACGGAGGAGGGTAATGAAAAACTGTTTTTT.

The chain is built from TRBV7-9 and TRBJ2-5, with a tentative D call TRBD1 (6 bases). The V and J ends lost 3 bases and 1 base respectively, with 9 bases between them. CDR1 is SEHNR and CDR2 is FQNEAQ in the germline V gene (reference sequence). There are 14 residues in the CDR3. CDR3 coding DNA: TGTGCCAGCAGCTTCTTACAGGGCCAAGAGACCCAGTACTTC. It translates to CASSFLQGQETQYF.

V and J are TRBV5-1 and TRBJ2-3, with 11 positions matching TRBD2. Unmatched junction bases numbered 5, after V lost 7 bases and J lost 1 base. Germline-derived CDR1 and CDR2 are SGHRS and YFSETQ. CDR3 size: 15 residues. CDR3 sequence reads: CASGLAGGRTDTQYF. The CDR3 region has the DNA TGCGCCAGCGGCCTAGCGGGGGGTCGCACAGATACGCAGTATTTT. Complete variable domain (other parts from reference TRBV5-1 and TRBJ2-3): KAGVTQTPRYLIKTRGQQVTLSCSPISGHRSVSWYQQTPGQGLQFLFEYFSETQRNKGNFPGRFSGRQFSNSRSEMNVSTLELGDSALYLCASGLAGGRTDTQYFGPGTRLTVL.

The rearrangement joins TRBV4-2 to TRBJ1-4; maybe TRBD1 (5 bases). Germline CDR1 reads LGHNA; CDR2 reads YNFKEQ. Trimming shortened V by 3 bases and J by 4 bases, and 15 bases separated the two germline ends. The CDR3 spans 16 residues. CDR3 DNA: TGTGCCAGCAGCCACAATGGGGCCCCCGGTAATGAAAAACTGTTTTTT. Amino acid sequence: CASSHNGAPGNEKLFF.